These 28 T cell receptor beta chains share one sample of origin, sequenced in a study of T cell responses to AZD1222 COVID-19 vaccine. Assay: immunoSEQ multiplex PCR; the TCRdb copy retains only in-frame clones and omits some. The sample consists of 100,000 or so clones, 85% to 90% of them appearing once. This specimen was peripheral blood, taken on day 0 of AZD1222 vaccination. These receptors all come from an adult in good health.

The J gene is TRBJ2-6, the V gene TRBV7-3; D unresolved. The germline gives CDR1 SGHTA, CDR2 FQGTGA. The V gene lost 0 bases and the J gene lost 1 base, with 22 bases spanning the gap. There are 21 residues in the CDR3. CDR3 sequence (DNA): TGTGCCAGCAGCTTAACGGCGACTTTCGCCGGTTCTTCGTCTGGGGCCAACGTCCTGACTTTC. Residues: CASSLTATFAGSSSGANVLTF.

This rearrangement joins TRBV6-5 to TRBJ2-1; perhaps D is TRBD1 or TRBD2 (5 bases each). CDR1 and CDR2 from the germline V gene are MNHEY and SVGAGI. V lost 1 base to trimming and J lost 5 bases, with 12 bases between them. The CDR3 has 15 residues. CDR3 in amino acids: CASSYLLGAHNEQFF. DNA for the CDR3: TGTGCCAGCAGTTACTTACTAGGGGCGCACAATGAGCAGTTCTTC.

DNA of the CDR3: TGTGCCAGCAGTGAGGCGGGTCCTCAGCCCCAGCATTTT. It translates to CASSEAGPQPQHF. The chain has TRBV6-1 and TRBJ1-5, with unresolved D. Per the germline V gene, CDR1 is MNHNS and CDR2 is SASEGT. This CDR3 spans 13 amino acids. V lost 3 bases, J lost 6 bases, and 9 bases lay in between.

J is TRBJ2-3 and V is TRBV5-1; weak D call: TRBD1 (6 bases). The V gene lost 6 bases and the J gene lost 0 bases, with 17 bases spanning the gap. The CDR3 totals 16 residues. CDR1 and CDR2 from the germline V gene are SGHRS and YFSETQ. CDR3: CASNLNRVSSTDTQYF. The CDR3 nucleotides are TGCGCCAGCAACCTAAACAGGGTCTCTAGCACAGATACGCAGTATTTT.

The rearrangement joins TRBV27 to TRBJ2-5; a possible D gene is TRBD2 (6 bases). This CDR3 has 14 amino acids. Deletions cut 6 bases from V and 4 bases from J, with 15 bases between. Per germline, CDR1 MNHEY and CDR2 SMNVEV (reference sequence). The CDR3 protein is CASRAGMGGETQYF. CDR3 DNA: TGTGCCAGCAGGGCGGGGATGGGAGGAGAGACCCAGTACTTC.

This clone was counted once. V gene TRBV5-4 combines with J gene TRBJ1-2; tentative D call: TRBD1 (5 bases). Germline V gene sequence: CDR1 SGHNT, CDR2 YYREEE (reference sequence). CDR3 size: 14 residues. Trimming removed 4 bases at V and 4 bases at J, with 14 bases between. DNA for the CDR3: TGTGCCAGCAGCCCCCAGACAGATGTCTATGGCTACACCTTC. Translated, it gives CASSPQTDVYGYTF.

The chain carries TRBV19 and TRBJ1-2, with D possibly being TRBD1 (5 bases). The CDR3 totals 16 residues. The germline CDR1 and CDR2 sequences are LNHDA and SQIVND (reference sequence). The V and J ends lost 3 bases and 6 bases respectively, with 20 bases between them. CDR3 sequence reads: CASSMRKGTTPNGYTF. As DNA, the CDR3 is TGTGCCAGTAGTATGAGGAAAGGGACCACCCCTAATGGCTACACCTTC. The full variable domain, completed using reference TRBV19 and TRBJ1-2, is DGGITQSPKYLFRKEGQNVTLSCEQNLNHDAMYWYRQDPGQGLRLIYYSQIVNDFQKGDIAEGYSVSREKKESFPLTVTSAQKNPTAFYLCASSMRKGTTPNGYTFGSGTRLTVV.

The chain has TRBV5-1 and TRBJ1-1; no definite D call. The CDR3 sequence is 13 residues long. The germline V gene encodes CDR1 SGHRS and CDR2 YFSETQ. The V and J ends lost 2 bases and 1 base respectively, with 6 bases between them. The CDR3 nucleotides are TGCGCCAGCAGCTTATCCTGGAACACTGAAGCTTTCTTT. It is translated as CASSLSWNTEAFF. Full variable domain (outside the CDR3, taken from reference TRBV5-1 and TRBJ1-1): KAGVTQTPRYLIKTRGQQVTLSCSPISGHRSVSWYQQTPGQGLQFLFEYFSETQRNKGNFPGRFSGRQFSNSRSEMNVSTLELGDSALYLCASSLSWNTEAFFGQGTRLTVV.

The chain has TRBV27 and TRBJ1-1, with a weak D call TRBD1 (5 bases). The germline V gene encodes CDR1 MNHEY and CDR2 SMNVEV (reference sequence). CDR3 length equals 13 residues. Trimming took off 5 bases at V and 8 bases at J, with 15 bases between the two ends. The CDR3 bases are TGTGCCAGCAGTGGGGCCGACGGAACCGAAGCTTTCTTT. Translating it yields CASSGADGTEAFF.

This chain connects TRBV18 to TRBJ2-7, with 10 bases identical to TRBD2. Trimming at V came to 2 bases and at J to 0 bases, leaving 4 bases not matched to a gene. Per germline, CDR1 KGHSH and CDR2 LQKENI. This CDR3 has 16 residues. CDR3 sequence reads: CASSPVSGRNSYEQYF. CDR3 in DNA: TGTGCCAGCTCACCAGTTAGCGGGAGGAACTCCTACGAGCAGTACTTC.

The chain employs TRBV11-2 and TRBJ2-3, with D unresolved. V shed 2 bases and J shed 2 bases, with 8 bases lying between them. The CDR3 is made up of 14 amino acids. The germline V gene has CDR1 SGHAT and CDR2 FQNNGV. The CDR3, as DNA: TGTGCCAGCAGCTTAAACACCATCACAGATACGCAGTATTTT. The encoded protein is CASSLNTITDTQYF.

The rearrangement uses TRBV4-1 and TRBJ1-1; D remains ambiguous. Germline CDR1 MGHRA, CDR2 YSYEKL. Trimming took 0 bases from V and 0 from J, leaving 8 bases between them. The CDR3 sequence is 15 residues long. The CDR3 DNA is TGCGCCAGCAGCCAAGATAATCCCATGAACACTGAAGCTTTCTTT. Protein: CASSQDNPMNTEAFF.

J is TRBJ2-1 and V is TRBV6-5; D may be TRBD2 (6 bases). V lost 0 bases and J lost 2, with 11 bases in between. The CDR3 spans 16 residues. Germline V gene data show CDR1 as MNHEY and CDR2 as SVGAGI. As DNA, the CDR3 is TGTGCCAGCAGTTACTCGGTCGGGGGAACCTACAATGAGCAGTTCTTC. Protein: CASSYSVGGTYNEQFF.

CDR3 bases: TGCGCCAAAATCCCAGGTCCAGGAACCTACGAGCAGTACTTC. Its protein product is CAKIPGPGTYEQYF. The J gene is TRBJ2-7, the V gene TRBV4-1; D unresolved. V dropped 10 bases and J dropped 2 bases, with 18 bases sitting between them. Germline loops: CDR1 MGHRA, CDR2 YSYEKL. The CDR3 has 14 amino acids.

The gene calls are TRBV4-1 and TRBJ2-1, with 8 bases that match TRBD2. This CDR3 is built from 17 residues. Trimming took 1 base from V and 9 from J; bases not matched to a gene: 14. CDR1 MGHRA and CDR2 YSYEKL come from the germline V gene. The CDR3 reads CASSQAWRLAGGTEQFF. The CDR3 bases are TGCGCCAGCAGCCAAGCTTGGAGGCTAGCGGGTGGAACTGAGCAGTTCTTC.

The chain combines TRBV6-1 with TRBJ1-2; 7 bases are shared with TRBD1. V trimming: 2 bases; J trimming: 4 bases; junction bases outside the gene matches: 4. Germline CDR1 and CDR2: MNHNS and SASEGT. The CDR3 sequence is 14 residues long. CDR3 residues: CASSERGQPYGYTF. The CDR3, as DNA: TGTGCCAGCAGTGAACGGGGACAGCCCTATGGCTACACCTTC.

The count of this clone is one. The chain employs TRBV11-1 and TRBJ2-5; D possibly corresponds to TRBD2 (7 bases). Trimming removed 5 bases at V and 5 bases at J, with 15 bases between. This CDR3 is built from 14 residues. Germline V lookup: CDR1 SGHAT, CDR2 FQDESV (reference sequence). CDR3 nucleotides: TGTGCCAGCAGCAGGGGGGGGAGATTGGAGACCCAGTACTTC. Its translation: CASSRGGRLETQYF.

This chain uses TRBV7-9 with TRBJ1-5; D perhaps matches TRBD1 (6 bases). The CDR3 totals 16 residues. Germline V gene lookup returns CDR1 SEHNR and CDR2 FQNEAQ (reference sequence). The V end was cut by 4 bases, the J end by 2 bases, with 15 bases between. The DNA of the CDR3 is TGTGCCAGCAGCTCAGGCTCCAACAGGGGCAATCAGCCCCAGCATTTT. It yields the protein CASSSGSNRGNQPQHF. Complete variable domain (other parts from reference TRBV7-9 and TRBJ1-5): DTGVSQNPRHKITKRGQNVTFRCDPISEHNRLYWYRQTLGQGPEFLTYFQNEAQLEKSRLLSDRFSAERPKGSFSTLEIQRTEQGDSAMYLCASSSGSNRGNQPQHFGDGTRLSIL.

V usage is TRBV19 and J usage is TRBJ1-2; possibly TRBD1 for D (5 bases). Germline V gene sequence: CDR1 LNHDA, CDR2 SQIVND (reference sequence). This CDR3 has 14 amino acids. Trimming removed 4 bases from V and 8 bases from J, with 17 bases in between. The CDR3 region is CASSTDSLSWGYTF. In DNA form, the CDR3 reads TGTGCCAGTAGTACAGACAGCCTCTCGTGGGGCTACACCTTC.

This clone has only one observation. This chain links TRBV2 with TRBJ2-1, with no clear D. This CDR3 spans 12 amino acids. Trimming cost V 9 bases and J 15 bases, with 21 bases left between them. The germline gives CDR1 SNHLY, CDR2 FYNNEI. CDR3 region: CASSESRARLFF. CDR3 DNA sequence: TGTGCCAGTTCTGAAAGTAGGGCCCGGCTGTTCTTC.

The V call is TRBV19, the J call TRBJ2-7; 8 nucleotides match TRBD1. The CDR3 sequence is 15 residues long. The V segment lost 3 bases and the J segment 4 bases; nucleotides outside the gene matches: 8. Looked up from germline, CDR1 is LNHDA and CDR2 is SQIVND (reference sequence). This CDR3 is CASSIPDRGRYEQYF. CDR3 bases: TGTGCCAGTAGTATCCCTGACAGGGGCAGATACGAGCAGTACTTC.

The chain combines TRBV30 with TRBJ1-5; possibly TRBD1 for D (5 bases). The germline CDR1 and CDR2 sequences are GTSNPN and SVGIG (reference sequence). The CDR3 sequence is 15 residues long. The ends were cut back, 2 bases at V and 1 base at J, with 12 bases in the middle. The CDR3 loop is CAWSRRGLSNQPQHF. The DNA of the CDR3 is TGTGCCTGGAGTAGGCGGGGACTGAGCAATCAGCCCCAGCATTTT.

This rearrangement joins TRBV7-2 to TRBJ2-3; perhaps TRBD2 as D (5 bases). Germline V CDR1 and CDR2: SGHTA, FQGNSA. Trimming stripped 4 bases from V and 0 bases from J, with 8 bases between. This CDR3 contains 14 residues. The CDR3 DNA follows: TGTGCCAGCAGCTCGGGGATAAGCACAGATACGCAGTATTTT. It is translated as CASSSGISTDTQYF.

Here the CDR3 DNA reads TGTGCCAGCTCACCACACAACGGACAGGGCGATGAGCAGTTCTTC. It specifies CASSPHNGQGDEQFF. The chain joins TRBV18 to TRBJ2-1, with 8 bases that match TRBD1. The CDR3 spans 15 residues. Germline V gene data show CDR1 as KGHSH and CDR2 as LQKENI. With V trimmed by 1 base and J by 8 bases, 7 bases remained unmatched.

The chain uses TRBV25-1 and TRBJ1-2, with D unclear. CDR3 length: 13 residues. V shed 5 bases and J shed 7 bases, with 14 bases lying between them. From germline, CDR1 is MGHDK and CDR2 SYGVNS. CDR3 in DNA: TGTGCCAGCAGTCCGGGGAAAGGACGTGGCTACACCTTC. Translation: CASSPGKGRGYTF.

V usage is TRBV27 and J usage is TRBJ2-3; the match to TRBD2 covers 11 bases. The CDR3 is made up of 14 amino acids. V shed 10 bases and J 5 bases; nucleotides not matched to a gene: 8. Germline-derived CDR1 and CDR2 are MNHEY and SMNVEV (reference sequence). In nucleotides, the CDR3 is TGTGCCACCGCACTAGCGGGAGTCAAAGATACGCAGTATTTT. It specifies CATALAGVKDTQYF.

The genes are TRBV15 and TRBJ1-5; no reliable D call. The CDR3 consists of 16 residues. The V end lost 0 bases, the J end lost 4 bases, and 13 bases lay between the germline ends. Germline CDR1 is LNHNV and CDR2 is YYDKDF (reference sequence). Written as DNA, the CDR3 is TGTGCCACCAGCAGAGAGGGTCGAGGGCCTAATCAGCCCCAGCATTTT. This translates into CATSREGRGPNQPQHF.

The chain has TRBV6-1 and TRBJ1-3, with a tentative D call TRBD1 (5 bases). V lost 3 bases and J lost 4, with 13 bases in between. This CDR3 region has 15 residues. Germline V gene data show CDR1 as MNHNS and CDR2 as SASEGT. As DNA, the CDR3 is TGTGCCAGCAGTGATTATCAGGGCGAAGGAAACACCATATATTTT. It encodes CASSDYQGEGNTIYF.